This T cell receptor beta chain emerged from a study of response to subunit inactivated influenza vaccine. Findings and limits, study-wide: Only a handful of new T cells, the authors suggested, are recruited with each seasonal influenza vaccination.

Of note for this clonotype: Its antigen is still unknown. A much larger clone differs by one base, so this may be a read error.

TCRdb re-analysed the RT-PCR reads in MiXCR, keeping a single row per CDR3 protein. The repertoire holds some 800,000 distinct CDR3 sequences, less than 25% seen once, with 10% to 13% in the top ten. V dropped 1 base and J dropped 0 bases, with 3 bases sitting between them. This CDR3 has 14 residues. The germline V gene encodes CDR1 SGHTA and CDR2 FQGNSA. This chain connects TRBV7-2 to TRBJ2-2; D call uncertain. The sequencing used PBMCs from blood, collected about 5 days after vaccination. The source is a man aged 50 to 59 who received an inactivated influenza vaccine. The CDR3 DNA follows: TGTGCCAGCAGCTTAGTAGCGAACACCGGGGAGCTGTTTTTT. Residues: CASSLVANTGELFF.